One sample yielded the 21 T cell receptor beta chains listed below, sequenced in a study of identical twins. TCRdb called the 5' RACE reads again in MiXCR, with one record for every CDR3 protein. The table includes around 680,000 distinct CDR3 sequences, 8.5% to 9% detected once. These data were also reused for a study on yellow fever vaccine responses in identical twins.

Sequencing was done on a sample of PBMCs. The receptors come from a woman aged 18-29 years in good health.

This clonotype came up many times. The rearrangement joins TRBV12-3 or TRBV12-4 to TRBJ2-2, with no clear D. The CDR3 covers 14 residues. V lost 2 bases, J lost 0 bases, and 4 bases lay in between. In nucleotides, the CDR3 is TGTGCCAGCAGTTTACTCGCGAACACCGGGGAGCTGTTTTTT. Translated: CASSLLANTGELFF.

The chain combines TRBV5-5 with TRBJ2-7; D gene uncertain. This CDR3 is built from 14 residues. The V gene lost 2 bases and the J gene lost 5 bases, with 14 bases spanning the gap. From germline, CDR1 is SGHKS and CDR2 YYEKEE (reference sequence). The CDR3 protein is CASSFSDSVDEQYF. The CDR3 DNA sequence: TGTGCCAGCAGCTTTTCAGATTCCGTAGACGAGCAGTACTTC.

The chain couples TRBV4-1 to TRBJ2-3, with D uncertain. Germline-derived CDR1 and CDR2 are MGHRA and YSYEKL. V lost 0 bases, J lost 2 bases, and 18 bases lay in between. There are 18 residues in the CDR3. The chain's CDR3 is CASSQDFQSSQITDTQYF. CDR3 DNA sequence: TGCGCCAGCAGCCAAGATTTCCAGAGTAGTCAAATCACAGATACGCAGTATTTT.

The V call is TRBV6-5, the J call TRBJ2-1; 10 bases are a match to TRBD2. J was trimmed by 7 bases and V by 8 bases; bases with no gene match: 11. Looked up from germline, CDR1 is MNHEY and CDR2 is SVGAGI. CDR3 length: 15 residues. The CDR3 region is CASQLREREGNEQFF. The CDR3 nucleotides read TGTGCCAGCCAGTTACGGGAGCGGGAGGGGAATGAGCAGTTCTTC.

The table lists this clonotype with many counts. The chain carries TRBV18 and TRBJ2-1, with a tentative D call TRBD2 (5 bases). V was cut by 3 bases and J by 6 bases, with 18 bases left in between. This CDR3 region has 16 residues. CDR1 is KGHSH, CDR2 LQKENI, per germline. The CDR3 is CASSPLAGPPGNEQFF. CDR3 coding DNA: TGTGCCAGCTCACCTTTGGCGGGCCCCCCGGGCAATGAGCAGTTCTTC.

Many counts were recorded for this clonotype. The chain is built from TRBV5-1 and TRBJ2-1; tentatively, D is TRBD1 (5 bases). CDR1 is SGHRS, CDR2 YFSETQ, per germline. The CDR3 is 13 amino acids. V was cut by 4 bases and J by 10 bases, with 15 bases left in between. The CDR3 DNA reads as TGCGCCAGCAGCGACCTAACAGGACCGGAGCAGTTCTTC. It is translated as CASSDLTGPEQFF.

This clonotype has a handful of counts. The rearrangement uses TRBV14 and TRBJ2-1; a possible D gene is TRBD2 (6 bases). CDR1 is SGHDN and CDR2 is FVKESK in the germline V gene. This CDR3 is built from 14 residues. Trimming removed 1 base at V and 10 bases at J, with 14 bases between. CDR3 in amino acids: CASSQVGGSKEQFF. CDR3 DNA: TGTGCCAGCAGCCAAGTGGGGGGATCGAAAGAGCAGTTCTTC.

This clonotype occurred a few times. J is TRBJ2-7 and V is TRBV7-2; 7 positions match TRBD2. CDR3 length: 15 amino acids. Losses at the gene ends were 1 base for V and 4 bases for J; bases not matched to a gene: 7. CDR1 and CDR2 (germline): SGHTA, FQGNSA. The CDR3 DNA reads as TGTGCCAGCAGCTTAGGGCTAGCGGCCATGTACGAGCAGTACTTC. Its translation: CASSLGLAAMYEQYF.

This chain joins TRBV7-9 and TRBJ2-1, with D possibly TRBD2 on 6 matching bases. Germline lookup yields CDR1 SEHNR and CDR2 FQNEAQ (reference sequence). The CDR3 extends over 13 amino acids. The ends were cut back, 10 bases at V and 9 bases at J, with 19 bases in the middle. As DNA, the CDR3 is TGTGCCATCGGGAGAGACTGGGCGGGTGAGCAGTTCTTC. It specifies CAIGRDWAGEQFF.

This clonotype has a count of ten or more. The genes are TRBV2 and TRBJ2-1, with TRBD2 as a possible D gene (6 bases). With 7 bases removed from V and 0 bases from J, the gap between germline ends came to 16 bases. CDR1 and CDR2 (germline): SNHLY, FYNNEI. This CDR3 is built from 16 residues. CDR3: CASIRTSSRSYNEQFF. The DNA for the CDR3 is TGTGCCAGCATCCGCACTAGCTCACGCTCCTACAATGAGCAGTTCTTC.

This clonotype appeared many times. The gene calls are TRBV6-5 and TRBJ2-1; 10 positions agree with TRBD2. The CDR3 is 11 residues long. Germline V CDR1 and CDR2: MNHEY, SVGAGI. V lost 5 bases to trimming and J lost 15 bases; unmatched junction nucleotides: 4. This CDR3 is CASSLAGVLFF. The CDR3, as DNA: TGTGCCAGCAGTCTAGCGGGAGTGCTGTTCTTC.

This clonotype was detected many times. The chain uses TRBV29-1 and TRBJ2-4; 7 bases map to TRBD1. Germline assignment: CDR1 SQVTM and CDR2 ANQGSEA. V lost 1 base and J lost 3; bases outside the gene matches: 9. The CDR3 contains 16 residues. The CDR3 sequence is CSVEGRDSGGKNIQYF. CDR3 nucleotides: TGCAGCGTTGAAGGCCGGGACAGTGGGGGCAAAAACATTCAGTACTTC.

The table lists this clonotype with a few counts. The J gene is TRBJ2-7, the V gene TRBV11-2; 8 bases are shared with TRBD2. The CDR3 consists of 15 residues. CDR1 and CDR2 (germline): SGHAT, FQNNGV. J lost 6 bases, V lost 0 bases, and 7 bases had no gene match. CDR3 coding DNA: TGTGCCAGCAGCTTAGACTCAGCGGGAGTCCGCGAGCAGTACTTC. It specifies CASSLDSAGVREQYF.

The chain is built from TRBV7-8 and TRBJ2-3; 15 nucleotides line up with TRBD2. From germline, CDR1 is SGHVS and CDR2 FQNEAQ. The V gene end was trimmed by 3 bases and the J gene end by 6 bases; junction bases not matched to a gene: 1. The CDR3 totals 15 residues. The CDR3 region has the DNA TGTGCCAGCAGCTTTGGGACTAGCGGGAGGGATACGCAGTATTTT. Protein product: CASSFGTSGRDTQYF. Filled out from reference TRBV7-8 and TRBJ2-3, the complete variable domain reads GAGVSQSPRYKVAKRGQDVALRCDPISGHVSLFWYQQALGQGPEFLTYFQNEAQLDKSGLPSDRFFAERPEGSVSTLKIQRTQQEDSAVYLCASSFGTSGRDTQYFGPGTRLTVL.

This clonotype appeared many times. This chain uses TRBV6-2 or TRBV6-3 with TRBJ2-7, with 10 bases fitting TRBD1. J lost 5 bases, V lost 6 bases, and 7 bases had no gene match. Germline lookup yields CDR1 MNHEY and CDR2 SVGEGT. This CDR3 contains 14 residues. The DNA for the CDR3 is TGTGCCAGCAGCGAAGACAGGGGGCTGGACGAGCAGTACTTC. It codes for CASSEDRGLDEQYF.

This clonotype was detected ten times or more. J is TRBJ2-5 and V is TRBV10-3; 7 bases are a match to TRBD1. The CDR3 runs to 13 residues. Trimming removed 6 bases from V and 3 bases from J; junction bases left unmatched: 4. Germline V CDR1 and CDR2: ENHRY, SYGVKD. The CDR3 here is CAISGTVKETQYF. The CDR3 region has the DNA TGTGCCATCAGCGGGACAGTAAAAGAGACCCAGTACTTC.

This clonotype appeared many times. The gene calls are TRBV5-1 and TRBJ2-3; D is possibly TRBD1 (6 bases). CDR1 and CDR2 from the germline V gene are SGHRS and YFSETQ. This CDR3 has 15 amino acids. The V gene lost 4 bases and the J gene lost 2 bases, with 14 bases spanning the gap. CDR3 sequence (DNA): TGCGCCAGCAGCGGGATAGGGGGATACACAGATACGCAGTATTTT. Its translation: CASSGIGGYTDTQYF.

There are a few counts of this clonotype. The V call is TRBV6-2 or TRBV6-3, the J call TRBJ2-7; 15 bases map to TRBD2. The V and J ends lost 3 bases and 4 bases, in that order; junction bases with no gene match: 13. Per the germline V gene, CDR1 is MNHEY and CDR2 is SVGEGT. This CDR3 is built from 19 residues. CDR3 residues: CASSYRTWTSGRARYEQYF. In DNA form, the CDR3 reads TGTGCCAGCAGTTATCGCACCTGGACTAGCGGGAGGGCCAGGTACGAGCAGTACTTC.

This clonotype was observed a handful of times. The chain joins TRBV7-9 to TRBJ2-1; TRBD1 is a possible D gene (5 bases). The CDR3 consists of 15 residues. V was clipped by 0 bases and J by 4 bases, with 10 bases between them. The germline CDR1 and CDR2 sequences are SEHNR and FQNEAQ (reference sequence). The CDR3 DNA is TGTGCCAGCAGCTTAGCGCAGGGTGGATACAATGAGCAGTTCTTC. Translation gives CASSLAQGGYNEQFF.

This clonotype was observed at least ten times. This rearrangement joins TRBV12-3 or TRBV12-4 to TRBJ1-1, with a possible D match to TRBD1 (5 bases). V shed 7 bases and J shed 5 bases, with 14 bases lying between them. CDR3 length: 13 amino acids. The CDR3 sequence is CASTQGLRTEAFF. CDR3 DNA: TGTGCCAGCACCCAGGGCCTTAGAACTGAAGCTTTCTTT.

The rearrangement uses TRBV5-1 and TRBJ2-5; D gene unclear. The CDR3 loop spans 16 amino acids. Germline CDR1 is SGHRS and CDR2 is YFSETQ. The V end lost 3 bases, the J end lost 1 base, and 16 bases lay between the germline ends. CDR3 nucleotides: TGCGCCAGCAGCTCCCGTCCCCTGGACGGCCAAGAGACCCAGTACTTC. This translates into CASSSRPLDGQETQYF.